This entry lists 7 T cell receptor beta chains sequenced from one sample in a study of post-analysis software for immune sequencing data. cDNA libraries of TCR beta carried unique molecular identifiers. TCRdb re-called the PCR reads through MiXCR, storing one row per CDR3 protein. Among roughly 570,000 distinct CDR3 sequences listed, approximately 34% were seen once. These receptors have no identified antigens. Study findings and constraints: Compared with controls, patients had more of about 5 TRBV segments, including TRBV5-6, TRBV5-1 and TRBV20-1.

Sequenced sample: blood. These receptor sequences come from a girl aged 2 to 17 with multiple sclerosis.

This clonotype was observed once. CDR3 in amino acids: CASSDGLAPYNEQFF. The CDR3 coding sequence is TGTGCCAGCAGTGACGGCCTAGCGCCCTACAATGAGCAGTTCTTC. The rearrangement joins TRBV6-4 to TRBJ2-1, with TRBD2 as a possible D gene (6 bases). The V gene's germline CDR1 is MRHNA and CDR2 SNTAGT. The CDR3 loop spans 15 amino acids. Trimming took off 2 bases at V and 2 bases at J, with 10 bases between the two ends.

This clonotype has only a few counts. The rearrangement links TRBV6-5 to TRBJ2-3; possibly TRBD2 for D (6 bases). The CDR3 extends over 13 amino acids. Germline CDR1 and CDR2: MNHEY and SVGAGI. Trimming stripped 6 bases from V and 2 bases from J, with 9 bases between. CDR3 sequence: CASRASVTDTQYF. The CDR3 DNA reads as TGTGCCAGCAGGGCTAGCGTCACAGATACGCAGTATTTT.

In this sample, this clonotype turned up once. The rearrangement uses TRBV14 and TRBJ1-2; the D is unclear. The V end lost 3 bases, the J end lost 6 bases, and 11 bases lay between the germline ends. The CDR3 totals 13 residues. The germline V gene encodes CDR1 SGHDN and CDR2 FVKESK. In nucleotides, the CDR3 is TGTGCCAGCAGCCAGGAGGGCCTCCATGGCTACACCTTC. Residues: CASSQEGLHGYTF. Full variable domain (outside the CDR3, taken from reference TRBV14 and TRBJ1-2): EAGVTQFPSHSVIEKGQTVTLRCDPISGHDNLYWYRRVMGKEIKFLLHFVKESKQDESGMPNNRFLAERTGGTYSTLKVQPAELEDSGVYFCASSQEGLHGYTFGSGTRLTVV.

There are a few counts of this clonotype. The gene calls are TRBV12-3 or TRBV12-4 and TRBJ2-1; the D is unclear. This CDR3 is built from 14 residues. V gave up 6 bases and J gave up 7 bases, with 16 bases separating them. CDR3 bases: TGTGCCAGCAGCCCACCGGCCGGGCCTAATGAGCAGTTCTTC. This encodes CASSPPAGPNEQFF.

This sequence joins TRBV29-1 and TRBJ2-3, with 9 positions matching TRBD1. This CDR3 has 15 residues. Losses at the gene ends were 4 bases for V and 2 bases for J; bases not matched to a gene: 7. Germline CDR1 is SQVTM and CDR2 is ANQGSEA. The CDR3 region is CSVGGQGRDTDTQYF. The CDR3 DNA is TGCAGCGTTGGGGGACAGGGTCGGGACACAGATACGCAGTATTTT.

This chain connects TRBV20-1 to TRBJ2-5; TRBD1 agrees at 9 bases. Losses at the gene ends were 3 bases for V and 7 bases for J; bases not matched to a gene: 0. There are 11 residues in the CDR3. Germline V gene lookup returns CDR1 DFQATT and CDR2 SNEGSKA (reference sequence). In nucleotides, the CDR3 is TGCAGTGCTAGGACAGGGGGGACCCAGTACTTC. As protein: CSARTGGTQYF.

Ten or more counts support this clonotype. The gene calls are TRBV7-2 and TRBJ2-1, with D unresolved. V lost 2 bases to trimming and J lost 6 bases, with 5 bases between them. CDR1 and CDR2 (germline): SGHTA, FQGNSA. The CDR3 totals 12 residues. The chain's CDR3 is CASSLKTNEQFF. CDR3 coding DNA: TGTGCCAGCAGCTTAAAGACCAATGAGCAGTTCTTC.